Detailed here is one TCR beta chain. This sample was taken from a study of blood T cell repertoires in COVID-19. Study-wide context: Collection of acute and convalescent COVID-19 samples took place in the United States, Italy and Spain. Nucleic acid was either cDNA or gDNA, and it came from T cells, B-cell-depleted T cells, or PBMCs.

In the original processing: Counts of nucleated cells, estimated from reference gene primer amplification, were obtained. TCRdb keeps only in-frame clones here, not all; method: immunoSEQ multiplex PCR. V and J calls and clone size are those listed in that table; D and trimming were worked out from the DNA. The sample includes some 160,000 clones, 88% seen only once; the top ten take roughly 2%. Germline V gene sequence: CDR1 SEHNR, CDR2 FQNEAQ (reference sequence). There are 14 residues in the CDR3. V dropped 6 bases and J dropped 1 base, with 12 bases sitting between them. The sequence derives from a man over 45 who had recovered from COVID-19. Sequencing used peripheral blood. This rearrangement joins TRBV7-9 to TRBJ1-1, with D possibly being TRBD1 (5 bases). CDR3 sequence reads: CASRAGGKNTEAFF. The CDR3, as DNA: TGTGCCAGCAGGGCGGGGGGGAAGAACACTGAAGCTTTCTTT.